Reported below is one T cell receptor (beta chain). Germline V gives CDR1 MDHEN, CDR2 SYDVKM. V was cut by 9 bases and J by 0 bases, with 9 bases left in between. The CDR3 length is 13 residues. Assay used: immunoSEQ multiplex PCR; TCRdb lists only in-frame clones, some missing. This sample carries some 96,000 clones, around 92% of them seen once, and the ten largest clones take about 2%. The data belong to a study of T cell changes during pregnancy in multiple sclerosis. This clonotype was obtained from a female donor with multiple sclerosis, enrolled in a pregnancy study. V gene TRBV28 combines with J gene TRBJ2-1; D is undetermined. The material sequenced was peripheral blood, taken after pregnancy. The CDR3 DNA is TGTGCCAGTTCGGCTAGCTCCTACAATGAGCAGTTCTTC. It is translated as CASSASSYNEQFF.